This TCR beta chain was captured in a study of Ad26.COV2.S vaccination and SARS-CoV-2 variants. Study context: Participants got Ad26.COV2.S intramuscularly, once or twice 56 days apart. Points from the study as a whole: Greater spike-specific TCR breadth was seen in vaccine recipients than in placebo recipients. Vaccine and placebo groups showed comparable non-spike TCR breadth.

Concerning this clone: Its target is not known.

Produced via immunoSEQ multiplex PCR; TCRdb's table is partial and in-frame only. This table holds some 390,000 clones, more than 85% found once. The treatment here: some 20 received Ad26.COV2.S at low or high dose, single or two shots; roughly 5 received placebo; per-sample allocation not given. Each sample was drawn 63 days after the first injection (of vaccine or placebo). Donor was an adult aged 18-55 years in Boston. This CDR3 spans 14 amino acids. CDR1 and CDR2 (germline): SGHVS, FQNEAQ. Trimming took 3 bases from V and 2 from J, leaving 9 bases between them. This chain links TRBV7-8 with TRBJ2-3, with unresolved D. The sequence came from a person between 18 and 59 years old who received the Ad26.COV2.S COVID-19 vaccine or a placebo. The starting material was peripheral blood, obtained in a trial of Ad26.COV2.S vaccine versus placebo. CDR3 sequence: CASSFMRNTDTQYF. In nucleotides, the CDR3 is TGTGCCAGCAGCTTTATGCGGAACACAGATACGCAGTATTTT.